This T cell receptor (beta chain) was captured in a study of T cell responses to AZD1222 COVID-19 vaccine (dated by TCRdb to the early 2020s). Study-level background: TCR sequencing covered approximately 230 trial participants: 200 to 220 given two doses of AZD1222 and around 26 given two doses of MenACWY control vaccine. Trial participants were enrolled by age into 18-55, 56-69 and 70-plus year subgroups, with approximately 150, 28 and 58 TCR-sequenced participants respectively.

The CDR3 regions of human TCRbeta chains were analyzed by immunosequencing. In the source study's methods: Repertoire TCRs were checked for matches against a reference library of SARS-CoV-2-specific TCRs that had been generated using the MIRA antigen-specificity platform. Breadth was defined as the fraction of unique TCRs that were SARS-CoV-2-associated. Depth was defined as the fraction of total T cells that were SARS-CoV-2-associated. Using the MIRA data, each spike-specific TCR was assigned both to the spike region to which the TCR was reactive and to a CD4 or CD8 class. Log10-transformed breadth and depth values were compared by one-way ANOVA with Sidak's multiple comparisons tests. Entries here come from immuneACCESS through TCRdb and include only in-frame sequences with V and J called. Some clones fail to appear in such tables; in the studies checked, an unresolved V gene covers under half of the shortfall, and the cause of the remainder is unknown. D and trimming come from the DNA, and the V and J calls and clone size come from that table. The sample data list some 150,000 clones, and 87% of these were observed just once. About a tenth of the sample is in the top ten clones.

Concerning this clone itself: The target of this receptor is not known. No base qualities exist here, and no much larger clone lies one base off it.

Taken from the germline V gene, the CDR1 and CDR2 loops are SGHVS and FQNEAQ. Measured from the cysteine to the phenylalanine, the CDR3 is 15 residues long. Just the 45-base CDR3 DNA is kept, in frame starting at base 1. The V end gives up 3 bases and the J end 7 bases, leaving 8 bases in the junction not matched to a gene. Reading the label with the study, this specimen's time point is: about 28 days (+/-7) after the second vaccine dose. AZD1222 recipients with second doses at about 4 weeks or about 12 weeks were pooled, because spike-specific TCR depth and breadth did not differ between schedules. Vaccinee samples were obtained from the UK trials COV001 and COV002, which included a single-blind randomized controlled phase 2/3 trial of AZD1222 (ChAdOx1 nCoV-19) in healthy adults. For TCRbeta chain sequencing, PBMC samples from trial participants were taken at day 0 and at day 28 after the second dose.

General conclusions and limits of the study: Spike-specific TCR breadth and depth rose significantly after two AZD1222 doses compared with day 0 and with MenACWY recipients. Nearly half of unique spike-specific TCRs reportedly recognized epitopes outside regions mutated in the B.1.351 and B.1.1.7 variants. In the small 56-69-year group, the increase in depth fell short of significance, most likely because of low power. Because no samples from the day 14 peak response were available, repertoires could be characterized only after the peak T cell response. CD4 TCRs associated with the vaccine covered the entire spike protein, and the dominant responses were in regions 160-218 and 743-854. Most participants were white British and females outnumbered males, and the authors suggested that clonal diversity may have been underestimated. Conclusions about previously exposed vaccinees are limited, since just 5 or 6 AZD1222 recipients were seropositive for SARS-CoV-2 at baseline.

The material sequenced was peripheral blood, taken 28 days after the second AZD1222 dose. Recombination connected TRBV7-8 to TRBJ2-2; TRBD1 lines up with 7 middle nucleotides. The sequence derives from an adult who received the AZD1222 COVID-19 vaccine. The CDR3 protein is CASSFAGTANGELFF. Here is the DNA: TGTGCCAGCAGCTTCGCCGGGACAGCAAACGGGGAGCTGTTTTTT. The variable domain in full, with residues beyond the CDR3 obtained from the reference TRBV7-8 and TRBJ2-2 genes, is GAGVSQSPRYKVAKRGQDVALRCDPISGHVSLFWYQQALGQGPEFLTYFQNEAQLDKSGLPSDRFFAERPEGSVSTLKIQRTQQEDSAVYLCASSFAGTANGELFFGEGSRLTVL.